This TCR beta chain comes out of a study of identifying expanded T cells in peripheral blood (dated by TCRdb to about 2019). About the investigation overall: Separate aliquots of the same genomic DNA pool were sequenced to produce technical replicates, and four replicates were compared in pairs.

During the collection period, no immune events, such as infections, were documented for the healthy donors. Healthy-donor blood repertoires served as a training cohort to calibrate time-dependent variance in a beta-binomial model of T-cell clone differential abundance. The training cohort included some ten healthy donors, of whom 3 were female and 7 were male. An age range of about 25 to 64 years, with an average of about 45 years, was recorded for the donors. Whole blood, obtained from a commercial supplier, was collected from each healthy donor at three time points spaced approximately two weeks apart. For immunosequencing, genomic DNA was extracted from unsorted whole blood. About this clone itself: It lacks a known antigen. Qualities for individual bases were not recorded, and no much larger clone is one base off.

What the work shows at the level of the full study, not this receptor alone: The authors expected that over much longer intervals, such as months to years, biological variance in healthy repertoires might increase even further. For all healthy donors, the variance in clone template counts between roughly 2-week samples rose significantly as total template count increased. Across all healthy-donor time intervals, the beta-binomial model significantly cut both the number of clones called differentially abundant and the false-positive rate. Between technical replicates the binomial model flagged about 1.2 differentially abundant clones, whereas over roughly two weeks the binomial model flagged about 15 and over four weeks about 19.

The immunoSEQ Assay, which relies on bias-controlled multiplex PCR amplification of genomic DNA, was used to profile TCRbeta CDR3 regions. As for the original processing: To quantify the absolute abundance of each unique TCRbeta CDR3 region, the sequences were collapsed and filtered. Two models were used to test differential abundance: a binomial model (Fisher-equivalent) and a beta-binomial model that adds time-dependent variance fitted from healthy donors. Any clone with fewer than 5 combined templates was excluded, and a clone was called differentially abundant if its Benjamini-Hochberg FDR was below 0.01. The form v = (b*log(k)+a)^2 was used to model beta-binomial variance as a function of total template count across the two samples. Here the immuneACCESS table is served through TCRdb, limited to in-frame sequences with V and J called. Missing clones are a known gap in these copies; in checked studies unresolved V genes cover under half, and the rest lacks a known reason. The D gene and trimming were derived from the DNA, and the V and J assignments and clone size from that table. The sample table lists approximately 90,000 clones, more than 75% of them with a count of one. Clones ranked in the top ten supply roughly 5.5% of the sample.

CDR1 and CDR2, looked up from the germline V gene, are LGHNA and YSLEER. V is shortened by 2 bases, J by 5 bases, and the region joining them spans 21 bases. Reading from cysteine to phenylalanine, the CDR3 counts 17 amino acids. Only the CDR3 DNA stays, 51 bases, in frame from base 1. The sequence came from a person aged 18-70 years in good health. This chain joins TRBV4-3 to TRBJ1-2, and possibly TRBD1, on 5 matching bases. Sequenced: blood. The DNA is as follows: TGCGCCAGCAGCCAACAATGGGGCGGAGAAGGGATATATGGCTACACCTTC. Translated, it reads CASSQQWGGEGIYGYTF.